Described below is a single T cell receptor beta chain sequence and its context. Many counts were recorded for this clonotype. Its antigen is not yet known. There are no base qualities to consult, and no much larger clone falls within one base. The treatment or condition label corresponds to: allogeneic hematopoietic cell transplantation with graft depleted of TCRalphabeta T cells and CD19 B cells. Transplant recipients were children who received TCRalphabeta/CD19-depleted allogeneic hematopoietic cell grafts. Spanning cysteine to phenylalanine, the CDR3 consists of 13 amino acids. The sequence is cut down to CDR3 DNA, 39 bases in frame from base 1. Per the germline V gene, SQVTM is the CDR1 and ANQGSEA is the CDR2. V has 4 bases trimmed and J has 5 bases trimmed; junction bases matching no gene number 4. These data are taken from a study of T-cell reconstitution after alpha-beta-depleted transplantation in children (TCRdb year 2016). Broadly, across the study: T-cell immune reconstitution after TCRalphabeta/CD19-depleted allogeneic hematopoietic cell transplantation in children was quantitatively tracked in the study by means of TCR repertoire profiling. Overall results and qualifications from the work: The apparently early recovery of alphabetaT-cell counts about two months after transplant reportedly depended on only several hundred rapidly expanded clones that came from non-depleted graft cells. The frequencies of hyperexpanded clones fell over the following months, and after one year, T-cell counts and TCRbeta diversity were mostly attributed to newly produced T cells. In some patients, high TCRbeta diversity at day 60 was attributed to recipient T cells and intrathymic progenitors that had survived conditioning.

The library came from PCR. Sequencing was carried out with an Illumina HiSeq 2500. TCR library preparation used molecular barcoding, with unique molecular identifiers applied to normalize quantification of the TCRbeta repertoire. TCRdb passed the public sequencing reads through fastp at Q25 and MiXCR, retaining productive beta sequences. Records with the same CDR3 protein are collapsed into one entry carrying the most frequent genes and DNA. The sample table shows 200,000 or so distinct CDR3 sequences, and about 6% are seen once. The ten largest account for roughly 4.8% of the sample. This sample comprised PBMCs, obtained before TCRalphabeta/CD19-depleted stem cell transplant. This TCR was recovered from a girl less than two years old with combined immunodeficiency, due to receive a stem cell transplant. The chain employs TRBV29-1 and TRBJ1-2; a stretch of 10 junction bases matches TRBD1. The CDR3 protein sequence reads: CSVGQGAPYGYTF. In nucleotide form, the sequence is TGCAGCGTTGGACAGGGGGCGCCTTATGGCTACACCTTC.